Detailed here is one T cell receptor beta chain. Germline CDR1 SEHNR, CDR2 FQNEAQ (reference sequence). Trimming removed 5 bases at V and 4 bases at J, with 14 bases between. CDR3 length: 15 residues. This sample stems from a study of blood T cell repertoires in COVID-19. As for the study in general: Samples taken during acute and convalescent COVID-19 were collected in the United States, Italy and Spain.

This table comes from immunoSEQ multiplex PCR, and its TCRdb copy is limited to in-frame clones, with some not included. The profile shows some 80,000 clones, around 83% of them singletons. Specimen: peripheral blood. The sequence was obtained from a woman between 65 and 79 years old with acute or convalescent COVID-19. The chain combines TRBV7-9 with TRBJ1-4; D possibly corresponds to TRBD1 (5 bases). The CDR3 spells CASSPQTALNEKLFF. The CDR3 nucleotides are TGTGCCAGCAGCCCGCAGACAGCCCTTAATGAAAAACTGTTTTTT.